This entry lists 14 T cell receptor beta chains sequenced from one sample in a study of blood T cell repertoires in COVID-19. The method was immunoSEQ multiplex PCR; TCRdb's version includes in-frame clones alone and lacks a portion of them. Among about 190,000 clones listed, roughly four fifths were seen once. The sample taken for sequencing was peripheral blood. Every receptor here comes from a woman in her 30s with acute or convalescent COVID-19.

V usage is TRBV6-4 and J usage is TRBJ2-1; no firm D call. CDR1 is MRHNA, CDR2 SNTAGT, per germline. Trimming pared 4 bases from V and 0 bases from J, leaving 13 bases between. The CDR3 runs 16 residues. The CDR3 region has the DNA TGTGCCAGCAGTGTCTCCAAACCTAGCTCCTACAATGAGCAGTTCTTC. The encoded protein is CASSVSKPSSYNEQFF.

This chain links TRBV9 with TRBJ2-3, with TRBD2 identical over 11 bases. J lost 15 bases, V lost 4 bases, and 16 bases had no gene match. From germline, CDR1 is SGDLS and CDR2 YYNGEE. CDR3 length equals 15 residues. CDR3 in amino acids: CASSQQGLAGGPRYF. Written as DNA, the CDR3 is TGTGCCAGCAGCCAGCAAGGCCTAGCGGGGGGCCCTAGATATTTT.

The chain links TRBV6-2 or TRBV6-3 to TRBJ1-1; D is unresolved. V was shortened by 2 bases and J by 5 bases, with 15 bases between the two germline ends. The germline V gene encodes CDR1 MNHEY and CDR2 SVGEGT. The CDR3 loop spans 15 amino acids. CDR3 protein: CASSYLGVSGTEAFF. Written as DNA, the CDR3 is TGTGCCAGCAGTTACCTGGGAGTGAGTGGAACTGAAGCTTTCTTT.

The J gene is TRBJ1-3, the V gene TRBV5-5, with TRBD1 identical over 7 bases. Germline V gene sequence: CDR1 SGHKS, CDR2 YYEKEE (reference sequence). The V gene end was trimmed by 3 bases and the J gene end by 1 base; junction bases not matched to a gene: 1. CDR3 size: 14 residues. Written as DNA, the CDR3 is TGTGCCAGCAGCTACAGGGGTTCTGGAAACACCATATATTTT. This translates into CASSYRGSGNTIYF.

This chain links TRBV30 with TRBJ2-5, with a tentative D call TRBD1 (5 bases). V was pared by 4 bases and J by 1 base, with 10 bases between. Germline V gene sequence: CDR1 GTSNPN, CDR2 SVGIG (reference sequence). The CDR3 consists of 13 residues. CDR3 sequence (DNA): TGTGCCTGGATTCAGGGTGGCCAAGAGACCCAGTACTTC. It translates to CAWIQGGQETQYF.

The chain has TRBV11-2 and TRBJ2-4; D is unresolved. The CDR3 is made up of 14 amino acids. Trimming took off 2 bases at V and 6 bases at J, with 11 bases between the two ends. The germline V gene has CDR1 SGHAT and CDR2 FQNNGV. The CDR3 loop is CASSLSEVGNIQYF. DNA of the CDR3: TGTGCCAGCAGCTTAAGTGAGGTTGGAAACATTCAGTACTTC.

The chain has TRBV4-1 and TRBJ1-2, with 7 bases identical to TRBD1. Germline loops: CDR1 MGHRA, CDR2 YSYEKL. V was pared by 2 bases and J by 4 bases, with 4 bases of the junction left unmatched. The CDR3 has 14 residues. CDR3 nucleotides: TGCGCCAGCAGCCAACCGGGACAGAGCTATGGCTACACCTTC. Translating gives CASSQPGQSYGYTF.

This chain connects TRBV11-3 to TRBJ1-1; a weak D match, TRBD1 (5 bases). Germline V CDR1 and CDR2: SGHNT, YENEEA. This CDR3 is built from 15 residues. The ends were cut back, 3 bases at V and 0 bases at J, with 11 bases in the middle. The CDR3 sequence is CASSLSGNMNTEAFF. The CDR3 DNA is TGTGCCAGCAGCTTGTCAGGGAACATGAACACTGAAGCTTTCTTT.

The genes are TRBV12-3 or TRBV12-4 and TRBJ2-7; D uncertain. The CDR3 totals 12 residues. Deletions cut 4 bases from V and 4 bases from J, with 8 bases between. The CDR3 loop is CASSSGPYEQYF. CDR3 coding DNA: TGTGCCAGCAGTTCAGGTCCTTACGAGCAGTACTTC.

V and J are TRBV28 and TRBJ1-5, with D possibly TRBD1 on 6 matching bases. Germline CDR1 reads MDHEN; CDR2 reads SYDVKM. Trimming took off 6 bases at V and 4 bases at J, with 19 bases between the two ends. The CDR3 extends over 16 amino acids. The CDR3 DNA reads as TGTGCCAGCAGACTCGGGGGGGCATTTGGTAATCAGCCCCAGCATTTT. This encodes CASRLGGAFGNQPQHF.

The chain is built from TRBV10-3 and TRBJ2-3; D is unclear. This CDR3 spans 11 amino acids. Germline V lookup: CDR1 ENHRY, CDR2 SYGVKD. The germline V and J ends were trimmed by 7 bases and 4 bases, with 6 bases remaining between them. The CDR3 DNA reads TGTGCCATCACTGCGGCAGATACGCAGTATTTT. As protein: CAITAADTQYF.

This chain joins TRBV4-3 and TRBJ2-3; maybe TRBD2 (7 bases). Germline V CDR1 and CDR2: LGHNA, YSLEER. V was trimmed by 4 bases and J by 6 bases, leaving 17 bases between them. The CDR3 runs 15 residues. CDR3 sequence: CASSLSKGGSDTQYF. CDR3 DNA sequence: TGCGCCAGCAGCCTTTCGAAGGGGGGGAGCGATACGCAGTATTTT.

This chain uses TRBV5-1 with TRBJ2-7, with 11 positions matching TRBD2. V lost 4 bases, J lost 3 bases, and 9 bases stayed unmatched. From germline, CDR1 is SGHRS and CDR2 YFSETQ. CDR3 size: 16 residues. This chain's CDR3 is CASSMNSGRADYEQYF. The CDR3 DNA reads TGCGCCAGCAGCATGAATAGCGGGAGGGCCGACTACGAGCAGTACTTC. Together with reference TRBV5-1 and TRBJ2-7, the CDR3 gives the full variable domain: KAGVTQTPRYLIKTRGQQVTLSCSPISGHRSVSWYQQTPGQGLQFLFEYFSETQRNKGNFPGRFSGRQFSNSRSEMNVSTLELGDSALYLCASSMNSGRADYEQYFGPGTRLTVT.

The rearrangement joins TRBV5-1 to TRBJ1-2; possible D gene TRBD1, 6 bases. Germline CDR1 and CDR2: SGHRS and YFSETQ. There are 17 residues in the CDR3. The V gene lost 0 bases and the J gene lost 6 bases, with 21 bases spanning the gap. The DNA of the CDR3 is TGCGCCAGCAGCTTGGGTATAAACACCGACAGGCCGGATGGCTACACCTTC. This encodes CASSLGINTDRPDGYTF.